Each of the 24 T cell receptor beta chains below was sequenced from the same sample in a study of cytomegalovirus exposure and HLA in healthy donors. The method was immunoSEQ multiplex PCR; TCRdb's version includes in-frame clones alone and lacks a portion of them. The sample yields 200,000 to 250,000 clones, 87% seen once. The material sequenced was PBMCs. The source is a woman between 18 and 29 years old in good health and CMV-seropositive.

The rearrangement joins TRBV10-3 to TRBJ2-3, with D perhaps matching TRBD1 (6 bases). Trimming removed 9 bases from V and 2 bases from J, with 9 bases in between. The CDR3 is 12 amino acids. Germline V gives CDR1 ENHRY, CDR2 SYGVKD. CDR3: CAMSGDTDTQYF. The CDR3, as DNA: TGTGCCATGTCAGGGGACACAGATACGCAGTATTTT.

This chain links TRBV9 with TRBJ1-4; TRBD1 agrees at 8 bases. Germline V gives CDR1 SGDLS, CDR2 YYNGEE. The CDR3 length is 14 residues. V shed 3 bases, J shed 7 bases, and the junction held 5 bases outside the gene matches. The CDR3 region has the DNA TGTGCCAGCAGCGCCGGACAGGGTACTGAAAAACTGTTTTTT. Protein sequence: CASSAGQGTEKLFF.

This clone appeared once. This chain uses TRBV5-1 with TRBJ1-1, with no clear D. Germline CDR1 is SGHRS and CDR2 is YFSETQ. CDR3 length: 13 residues. The V end lost 0 bases, the J end lost 5 bases, and 8 bases lay between the germline ends. CDR3 DNA sequence: TGCGCCAGCAGCTTGGGCTCGGGGACTGAAGCTTTCTTT. It specifies CASSLGSGTEAFF.

CDR3 amino acids: CASSDRMNTEAFF. The DNA for the CDR3 is TGTGCCAGTAGTGACAGGATGAACACTGAAGCTTTCTTT. The chain carries TRBV19 and TRBJ1-1; maybe TRBD1 (6 bases). Germline CDR1 and CDR2: LNHDA and SQIVND (reference sequence). Trimming took 5 bases from V and 0 from J, leaving 7 bases between them. CDR3 length equals 13 residues.

This rearrangement joins TRBV6-5 to TRBJ2-7, with TRBD1 identical over 8 bases. Germline CDR1 MNHEY, CDR2 SVGAGI. Trimming cost V 6 bases and J 2 bases; bases outside gene matches: 9. The CDR3 runs to 15 residues. DNA of the CDR3: TGTGCCAGCAGCCCTACAGGGGGAGGACCCTACGAGCAGTACTTC. It translates to CASSPTGGGPYEQYF.

This clone was recorded a few times. The V and J genes are TRBV28 and TRBJ1-5; maybe TRBD1 (5 bases). Germline V CDR1 and CDR2: MDHEN, SYDVKM. Trimming removed 3 bases from V and 0 bases from J, with 21 bases in between. There are 19 residues in the CDR3. CDR3 bases: TGTGCCAGCAGTTTTGAGGAGGGGCGTTTGGTTTATAGCAATCAGCCCCAGCATTTT. It yields the protein CASSFEEGRLVYSNQPQHF.

The rearrangement links TRBV7-3 to TRBJ2-2; possible D gene TRBD2, 6 bases. The CDR3 extends over 15 amino acids. V gave up 1 base and J gave up 6 bases, with 12 bases separating them. Germline loops: CDR1 SGHTA, CDR2 FQGTGA. The CDR3 here is CASSLISAGSGELFF. In DNA, the CDR3 is TGTGCCAGCAGCTTAATATCTGCGGGATCCGGGGAGCTGTTTTTT.

This chain connects TRBV7-2 to TRBJ2-7; TRBD2 matches 14 bases. Germline CDR1 and CDR2: SGHTA and FQGNSA. CDR3 length equals 16 residues. V shed 5 bases, J shed 6 bases, and the junction held 9 bases outside the gene matches. CDR3 amino acids: CASSPPMGLAGVEQYF. In DNA form, the CDR3 reads TGTGCCAGCAGCCCCCCCATGGGACTAGCGGGAGTCGAGCAGTACTTC.

The V and J genes are TRBV30 and TRBJ1-2; D unresolved. Germline-derived CDR1 and CDR2 are GTSNPN and SVGIG (reference sequence). This CDR3 comprises 10 residues. The V end was cut by 5 bases, the J end by 9 bases, with 10 bases between. This CDR3 is CAWGPGSYTF. CDR3 bases: TGTGCCTGGGGGCCCGGGAGCTACACCTTC. Looking up the rest from reference TRBV30 and TRBJ1-2 gives the full variable domain: SQTIHQWPATLVQPVGSPLSLECTVEGTSNPNLYWYRQAAGRGLQLLFYSVGIGQISSEVPQNLSASRPQDRQFILSSKKLLLSDSGFYLCAWGPGSYTFGSGTRLTVV.

This sequence joins TRBV5-4 and TRBJ2-7, with 8 nucleotides matching TRBD2. Trimming removed 0 bases from V and 6 bases from J; junction bases left unmatched: 8. The CDR3 runs 15 residues. Germline V gene data show CDR1 as SGHNT and CDR2 as YYREEE (reference sequence). The CDR3 is CASSLVLAGFSEQYF. The CDR3 nucleotides read TGTGCCAGCAGCTTGGTGTTAGCGGGATTCAGCGAGCAGTACTTC.

This clone was seen once. V and J are TRBV28 and TRBJ2-3; 14 bases are shared with TRBD2. CDR1 MDHEN and CDR2 SYDVKM come from the germline V gene. J was trimmed by 7 bases and V by 7 bases; bases with no gene match: 7. The CDR3 covers 15 residues. The chain's CDR3 is CASIKGLAGVNTQYF. The CDR3 coding sequence is TGTGCCAGCATCAAGGGACTAGCGGGAGTCAATACGCAGTATTTT.

The J gene is TRBJ2-1, the V gene TRBV30, with 8 bases matching TRBD1. The CDR3 covers 13 residues. Germline CDR1 is GTSNPN and CDR2 is SVGIG (reference sequence). V lost 5 bases and J lost 5; bases outside the gene matches: 5. The CDR3 DNA sequence: TGTGCCTGGGGACAGGGTTGGGACAATGAGCAGTTCTTC. This sequence encodes CAWGQGWDNEQFF. The entire variable domain, with the rest obtained from reference TRBV30 and TRBJ2-1, is as follows: SQTIHQWPATLVQPVGSPLSLECTVEGTSNPNLYWYRQAAGRGLQLLFYSVGIGQISSEVPQNLSASRPQDRQFILSSKKLLLSDSGFYLCAWGQGWDNEQFFGPGTRLTVL.

The chain is built from TRBV27 and TRBJ2-7, with 10 bases identical to TRBD1. Germline V lookup: CDR1 MNHEY, CDR2 SMNVEV (reference sequence). Germline trimming cut 0 bases from V and 7 bases from J; bases unmatched to any gene: 15. The length of the CDR3 is 18 residues. The CDR3 spells CASSLSPSGTGAPGEQYF. The CDR3 nucleotides read TGTGCCAGCAGTTTATCTCCCTCCGGGACAGGGGCCCCTGGAGAGCAGTACTTC.

The gene calls are TRBV10-3 and TRBJ1-1; TRBD1 matches at 7 bases. The V gene's germline CDR1 is ENHRY and CDR2 SYGVKD. The junction had 2 bases not matched to a gene; V was cut back by 6 bases and J by 4 bases. This CDR3 region has 12 residues. CDR3 in amino acids: CAIRAGGTEAFF. CDR3 in DNA: TGTGCCATCAGGGCAGGGGGCACTGAAGCTTTCTTT.

The chain employs TRBV1 and TRBJ2-3; TRBD1 was called by the table and not checked on the DNA. TRBV1 is deemed a pseudogene. This CDR3 comprises 14 residues. Written as DNA, the CDR3 is TGCACCAGCAGCCAACGGACAGGGCCAGATACGCAGTATTTT. This sequence encodes CTSSQRTGPDTQYF.

The chain joins TRBV4-1 to TRBJ1-2; a possible D gene is TRBD1 (6 bases). This CDR3 contains 14 residues. V lost 0 bases and J lost 8, with 13 bases in between. Germline values: CDR1 MGHRA, CDR2 YSYEKL. The chain's CDR3 is CASSQERRGEGYTF. CDR3 nucleotides: TGCGCCAGCAGCCAAGAGCGCAGGGGAGAGGGCTACACCTTC.

Written as DNA, the CDR3 is TGCGCCAGCAGCTTGACCGGACAGGTCGGGGGCTACACCTTC. Translation: CASSLTGQVGGYTF. This chain connects TRBV5-1 to TRBJ1-2; the match to TRBD1 covers 7 bases. There are 14 residues in the CDR3. The V segment lost 1 base and the J segment 8 bases; nucleotides outside the gene matches: 8. CDR1 and CDR2 from the germline V gene are SGHRS and YFSETQ. Full variable domain (remainder filled in from reference TRBV5-1 and TRBJ1-2): KAGVTQTPRYLIKTRGQQVTLSCSPISGHRSVSWYQQTPGQGLQFLFEYFSETQRNKGNFPGRFSGRQFSNSRSEMNVSTLELGDSALYLCASSLTGQVGGYTFGSGTRLTVV.

This clone was seen a handful of times. J is TRBJ1-5 and V is TRBV7-6; a possible D gene is TRBD1 (6 bases). V dropped 2 bases and J dropped 4 bases, with 9 bases sitting between them. The CDR3 length is 14 residues. The V gene's germline CDR1 is SGHVS and CDR2 FNYEAQ. In nucleotides, the CDR3 is TGTGCCAGCAGCTTACAACAGGGTAATCAGCCCCAGCATTTT. Amino acids: CASSLQQGNQPQHF.

The CDR3 DNA reads TGCGCCAGCGGTCCGGGACTAGCGTCGAATGAGCAGTTCTTC. This translates into CASGPGLASNEQFF. The rearrangement uses TRBV10-2 and TRBJ2-1; 10 bases are a match to TRBD2. The germline V gene has CDR1 WSHSY and CDR2 SAAADI. The CDR3 is 14 residues long. V lost 8 bases and J lost 7; bases outside the gene matches: 8.

DNA for the CDR3: TGTGCCAGCAGTGGAAGACTAGCGGGAACCGGGGAGCTGTTTTTT. Residues: CASSGRLAGTGELFF. V usage is TRBV6-1 and J usage is TRBJ2-2, with 11 nucleotides matching TRBD2. This CDR3 has 15 amino acids. Germline CDR1 reads MNHNS; CDR2 reads SASEGT. Trimming at V came to 4 bases and at J to 5 bases, leaving 3 bases not matched to a gene.

The chain has TRBV4-1 and TRBJ2-1, with 7 bases lining up with TRBD1. Germline values: CDR1 MGHRA, CDR2 YSYEKL. V was pared by 3 bases and J by 0 bases, with 8 bases of the junction left unmatched. The CDR3 length is 17 residues. CDR3 sequence: CASSHKDRPNSYNEQFF. CDR3 DNA sequence: TGCGCCAGCAGCCACAAGGACAGGCCGAACTCCTACAATGAGCAGTTCTTC.

This sequence joins TRBV5-1 and TRBJ2-7; 13 bases map to TRBD2. This CDR3 comprises 15 residues. CDR1 SGHRS and CDR2 YFSETQ come from the germline V gene. V was pared by 0 bases and J by 7 bases, with 4 bases of the junction left unmatched. The CDR3: CASSLGTSGSWEQYF. The DNA of the CDR3 is TGCGCCAGCAGCTTGGGGACTAGCGGGAGTTGGGAGCAGTACTTC. Together with reference TRBV5-1 and TRBJ2-7, the CDR3 gives the full variable domain: KAGVTQTPRYLIKTRGQQVTLSCSPISGHRSVSWYQQTPGQGLQFLFEYFSETQRNKGNFPGRFSGRQFSNSRSEMNVSTLELGDSALYLCASSLGTSGSWEQYFGPGTRLTVT.

The chain has TRBV18 and TRBJ2-2; TRBD2 matches at 8 bases. V shed 3 bases and J 0 bases; nucleotides not matched to a gene: 6. CDR3 length equals 17 residues. CDR1 is KGHSH, CDR2 LQKENI, per germline. The CDR3 is CASSPPTLAANTGELFF. Written as DNA, the CDR3 is TGTGCCAGCTCACCTCCCACACTAGCGGCGAACACCGGGGAGCTGTTTTTT. Combining the CDR3 with reference TRBV18 and TRBJ2-2 gives the whole variable domain NAGVMQNPRHLVRRRGQEARLRCSPMKGHSHVYWYRQLPEEGLKFMVYLQKENIIDESGMPKERFSAEFPKEGPSILRIQQVVRGDSAAYFCASSPPTLAANTGELFFGEGSRLTVL.

V and J are TRBV5-6 and TRBJ1-4; TRBD1 is a possible D gene (5 bases). This CDR3 spans 16 amino acids. Germline-derived CDR1 and CDR2 are SGHDT and YYEEEE. Trimming shortened V by 0 bases and J by 7 bases, and 16 bases separated the two germline ends. The CDR3 DNA reads as TGTGCCAGCAGCTTGGGAGGTGGGGCCAGAGGTGAAAAACTGTTTTTT. Its protein is CASSLGGGARGEKLFF.